This note documents a single T cell receptor (beta chain) sequence. Its cognate antigen is unknown. From germline, CDR1 is MNHEY and CDR2 SVGAGI. The CDR3 has 16 residues. V lost 0 bases to trimming and J lost 4 bases; unmatched junction nucleotides: 5. This entry comes from a study of cytomegalovirus exposure and HLA in healthy donors. General study points: In an earlier analysis, productive rearrangement rates for most beta V segments clustered near 87% or 30%. TCR beta sequences reportedly predicted most subjects' HLA-A and HLA-B alleles accurately. A list of more than 150 TCR beta chains associated with cytomegalovirus was given.

Vbeta (60) and Jbeta (13) primers were used in the PCR. Assay: immunoSEQ multiplex PCR; the TCRdb copy retains only in-frame clones and omits some. The sample lists 84,000 or so clones; roughly 60% were seen once. The chain carries TRBV6-5 and TRBJ2-1; 8 bases are shared with TRBD2. The TCR comes from a woman in her 30s in good health and CMV-seropositive. Sequencing was performed on PBMCs. As DNA, the CDR3 is TGTGCCAGCAGTTACTCGAGCGGGAGCGGGTACAATGAGCAGTTCTTC. Translation gives CASSYSSGSGYNEQFF.